Listed below are T cell receptor beta chains from one sample, sequenced in a study of cytomegalovirus exposure and HLA in healthy donors. Assay: immunoSEQ multiplex PCR; the TCRdb copy retains only in-frame clones and omits some. The sample has 140,000 to 150,000 clones, approximately 80% seen once. The sample taken for sequencing was PBMCs. The receptors stem from a male donor in good health and CMV-seronegative. The CDR3 runs from the conserved cysteine through the conserved F or W. Each record gives: D gene, J gene, clone size, V gene, CDR3 DNA, CDR3 protein. The D gene is left open where the match is weak. A clone size is listed for some rows: how often the clone was seen (once, few, many), or a class if it is expanded.

NA TRBJ2-5 NA TRBV5-1 TGCGCCAGCAGCTTGTCGGTGGGGCGCCGGGAAGAGACCCAGTACTTC CASSLSVGRREETQYF
NA TRBJ1-2 NA TRBV27 TGTGCCAGCAGTACGACTTCCGGGACACCACTCTATGGCTACACCTTC CASSTTSGTPLYGYTF
TRBD2 TRBJ2-5 NA TRBV7-9 TGTGCCAGCAGCTTGGGGGGGTTCGCAGAGACCCAGTACTTC CASSLGGFAETQYF
NA TRBJ2-7 NA TRBV23-1 TGCGCCAGCAGTCCCCACCACATTTACGAGCAGTACTTC CASSPHHIYEQYF
TRBD1 TRBJ1-3 NA TRBV5-6 TGTGCCAGCAGCTTGGCCCAGGGGGCAGGTGGAAACACCATATATTTT CASSLAQGAGGNTIYF
NA TRBJ2-7 NA TRBV6-1 TGTGCCAGCAGTGAGGTTGGACAGCCCCTCAGCTCCTACGAGCAGTACTTC CASSEVGQPLSSYEQYF
NA TRBJ1-6 NA TRBV6-1 TGTGCCAGCAGTGAAGGTGGAGGGTGGGGAAATTCACCCCTCCACTTT CASSEGGGWGNSPLHF
TRBD2 TRBJ2-3 NA TRBV11-3 TGTGCCAGCAGCCCAGGGACTAGCGGGGGTAGCACAGATACGCAGTATTTT CASSPGTSGGSTDTQYF
TRBD2 TRBJ2-5 once TRBV7-8 TGTGCCAGCAGCCGACAGCTGACTAGCGGGAGGGAGACCCAGTACTTC CASSRQLTSGRETQYF
NA TRBJ2-3 NA TRBV30 TGTGCCTGGAGTGTAATATGGGGCTCACTCAAGTATTTT CAWSVIWGSLKYF
NA TRBJ1-1 few TRBV6-1 TGTGCCAGCAGTGAAATAAAGGGGATCCACACTGAAGCTTTCTTT CASSEIKGIHTEAFF
NA TRBJ2-3 NA TRBV5-4 TGTGCCAGCAGCTTGGATACTAACACAGATACGCAGTATTTT CASSLDTNTDTQYF
TRBD1 TRBJ2-7 few TRBV5-4 TGTGCCAGCAGCAGCCCGGACAGGACTCCCTCCTACGAGCAGTACTTC CASSSPDRTPSYEQYF